The T cell receptor beta chain described here comes from a study of beta chain features in type 1 diabetes. Overall study context: There were 107,917,701 sorted cells examined across all samples.

This clone was seen a handful of times. This CDR3 region has 17 residues. Germline CDR1 SGHTA, CDR2 FQGTGA. Trimming removed 3 bases from V and 2 bases from J; junction bases left unmatched: 11. Expressed TCRB transcripts got sequenced, as all isolated RNA was reverse transcribed. Sequencing was performed with immunoSEQ multiplex PCR; in TCRdb, only in-frame clones are kept and a portion is missing. This table holds approximately 150,000 clones, over 9.5% found once. The chain is built from TRBV7-3 and TRBJ2-3, with TRBD1 matching over 7 bases. Sequencing was done on a sample of naive CD4+ T cells from blood. The sequence came from a man aged 18 to 30 in good health. The DNA for the CDR3 is TGTGCCAGCAGCTTCCATTTTACAGGGGATAACACAGATACGCAGTATTTT. Protein sequence: CASSFHFTGDNTDTQYF.